These 27 T cell receptor beta chains were all obtained from the same sample, sequenced in a study of long-term antiretroviral therapy in people with HIV. Version v3.0 of the immunoSEQ assay was performed at survey level. Profiling relied on immunoSEQ multiplex PCR, and the TCRdb table lists in-frame clones only, not all of them. The table lists approximately 24,000 clones, 70% to 90% of them singletons. The specimen comprised unsorted PBMCs, sampled around 4.5 years after starting antiretroviral therapy. Receptor source: a man younger than 45 with HIV.

Points on this clone: Germline and junction disagree at one end, which may indicate a read error. V is TRBV5-5 and J is TRBJ2-3; D might be TRBD2 (5 bases). CDR3 length: 16 amino acids. Germline V gene lookup returns CDR1 SGHKS and CDR2 YYEKEE (reference sequence). CDR3 region: CASSQNGEYSTDTQYF. The DNA for the CDR3 is TGCGCCAGCAGCCAGAACGGGGAGTATAGCACAGATACGCAGTATTTT.

The chain combines TRBV27 with TRBJ2-1; 7 nucleotides line up with TRBD2. The V and J ends lost 6 bases and 4 bases, in that order; junction bases with no gene match: 15. The germline V gene encodes CDR1 MNHEY and CDR2 SMNVEV (reference sequence). This CDR3 region has 17 residues. This chain's CDR3 is CASSFNLGRAWYNEQFF. CDR3 nucleotides: TGTGCCAGCAGCTTCAACCTGGGGAGGGCGTGGTACAATGAGCAGTTCTTC.

The chain joins TRBV6-1 to TRBJ2-3, with D tentatively TRBD1 (5 bases). The CDR3 length is 14 residues. Germline CDR1 and CDR2: MNHNS and SASEGT. V was pared by 6 bases and J by 2 bases, with 12 bases between. The CDR3 reads CASRGLTFTDTQYF. CDR3 DNA sequence: TGTGCCAGCAGGGGGCTCACCTTCACAGATACGCAGTATTTT.

The gene calls are TRBV6-1 and TRBJ2-1, with TRBD1 matching over 8 bases. The CDR3 is made up of 13 amino acids. Unmatched junction bases numbered 9, after V lost 7 bases and J lost 10 bases. Germline V gene data show CDR1 as MNHNS and CDR2 as SASEGT. The CDR3 is CASIPRGRGEQFF. The DNA for the CDR3 is TGTGCCAGCATTCCCAGGGGGCGAGGGGAGCAGTTCTTC.

This chain uses TRBV27 with TRBJ2-7, with a tentative D call TRBD1 (5 bases). Germline V gene lookup returns CDR1 MNHEY and CDR2 SMNVEV (reference sequence). V lost 3 bases and J lost 0, with 9 bases in between. This CDR3 spans 14 amino acids. CDR3 nucleotides: TGTGCCAGCAGTTTGGCAGGGATCTCCTACGAGCAGTACTTC. Translation: CASSLAGISYEQYF.

V gene TRBV25-1 combines with J gene TRBJ1-2, with D perhaps TRBD1 (5 bases). Germline V lookup: CDR1 MGHDK, CDR2 SYGVNS. The CDR3 is made up of 13 amino acids. Trimming removed 6 bases at V and 4 bases at J, with 12 bases between. CDR3 nucleotides: TGTGCCAGCAGCGGCGACAGCCTCTATGGCTACACCTTC. Encoded protein: CASSGDSLYGYTF.

The chain carries TRBV5-4 and TRBJ2-3, with D unclear. The CDR3 is 16 residues long. Germline loops: CDR1 SGHNT, CDR2 YYREEE (reference sequence). The germline V and J ends were trimmed by 3 bases and 6 bases, with 20 bases remaining between them. The CDR3 DNA reads as TGTGCCAGCAGCTCTTCTGACGCCCCCCCCTTGGATACGCAGTATTTT. Protein product: CASSSSDAPPLDTQYF.

This chain uses TRBV27 with TRBJ1-1; D is undetermined. Germline V lookup: CDR1 MNHEY, CDR2 SMNVEV (reference sequence). V lost 2 bases and J lost 1, with 8 bases in between. The CDR3 is 14 amino acids. CDR3 bases: TGTGCCAGCAGTTTAGGGGTAAAGAACACTGAAGCTTTCTTT. It is translated as CASSLGVKNTEAFF.

The rearrangement uses TRBV30 and TRBJ1-2, with D unresolved. Trimming shortened V by 2 bases and J by 6 bases, and 10 bases separated the two germline ends. In germline, CDR1 is GTSNPN, CDR2 SVGIG (reference sequence). The CDR3 totals 12 residues. In DNA form, the CDR3 reads TGTGCCTGGAGTTTTGGCTCCGATGGCTACACCTTC. Encoded protein: CAWSFGSDGYTF. Full variable domain (remainder filled in from reference TRBV30 and TRBJ1-2): SQTIHQWPATLVQPVGSPLSLECTVEGTSNPNLYWYRQAAGRGLQLLFYSVGIGQISSEVPQNLSASRPQDRQFILSSKKLLLSDSGFYLCAWSFGSDGYTFGSGTRLTVV.

The rearrangement links TRBV28 to TRBJ2-2; the D gene is possibly TRBD2 (6 bases). The CDR3 length is 14 residues. Germline CDR1 MDHEN, CDR2 SYDVKM. Deletions cut 4 bases from V and 3 bases from J, with 9 bases between. The CDR3 loop is CASSYTGDTGELFF. CDR3 DNA: TGTGCCAGCAGTTATACGGGGGACACCGGGGAGCTGTTTTTT.

The chain uses TRBV21-1 and TRBJ2-2; the tabulated D call, TRBD1, remains unverified against the DNA. TRBV21-1 is deemed a pseudogene. The CDR3 totals 17 residues. The CDR3 sequence is CASSKLGQDLKVGELFF. As DNA, the CDR3 is TGTGCCAGCAGCAAGCTCGGACAGGACCTCAAGGTCGGGGAGCTGTTTTTT.

CDR3 nucleotides: TGTGCCAGCAGCCCGGGACCCTATGAAGCTTTCTTT. It yields the protein CASSPGPYEAFF. The chain couples TRBV5-6 to TRBJ1-1; D might be TRBD1 (5 bases). The V end lost 4 bases, the J end lost 7 bases, and 11 bases lay between the germline ends. The germline CDR1 and CDR2 sequences are SGHDT and YYEEEE. The CDR3 totals 12 residues.

The chain carries TRBV9 and TRBJ1-2; D remains unclear. Per germline, CDR1 SGDLS and CDR2 YYNGEE. CDR3 length equals 16 residues. V lost 3 bases and J 5 bases, leaving 20 bases between the germline ends. CDR3 amino acids: CASSADLDRSPYGYTF. CDR3 sequence (DNA): TGTGCCAGCAGCGCGGACTTGGACCGGTCCCCTTATGGCTACACCTTC. The entire variable domain, with the rest obtained from reference TRBV9 and TRBJ1-2, is as follows: DSGVTQTPKHLITATGQRVTLRCSPRSGDLSVYWYQQSLDQGLQFLIQYYNGEERAKGNILERFSAQQFPDLHSELNLSSLELGDSALYFCASSADLDRSPYGYTFGSGTRLTVV.

The chain has TRBV2 and TRBJ2-7, with D possibly TRBD2 on 6 matching bases. The CDR3 extends over 17 amino acids. Germline V gives CDR1 SNHLY, CDR2 FYNNEI. V lost 0 bases to trimming and J lost 3 bases, with 18 bases between them. DNA for the CDR3: TGTGCCAGCAGTGAAGCGCTTCCCGGGACTCGAGACTACGAGCAGTACTTC. It specifies CASSEALPGTRDYEQYF.

The rearrangement uses TRBV5-4 and TRBJ2-7; TRBD2 matches 7 bases. After removal of 1 base from V and 7 bases from J, the junction contained 11 bases not matched to a gene. The CDR3 covers 15 residues. Germline-derived CDR1 and CDR2 are SGHNT and YYREEE (reference sequence). CDR3 sequence (DNA): TGTGCCAGCAGCTTGCCGACTAGCACCTTCCAGGAGCAGTACTTC. Translating it yields CASSLPTSTFQEQYF.

The chain couples TRBV2 to TRBJ1-3; D remains unclear. The CDR3 loop spans 15 amino acids. The V gene's germline CDR1 is SNHLY and CDR2 FYNNEI. V lost 5 bases and J 0 bases, leaving 11 bases between the germline ends. The CDR3 DNA follows: TGTGCCAGCAGTCAAGGACGAGCCTCTGGAAACACCATATATTTT. It specifies CASSQGRASGNTIYF.

The rearrangement joins TRBV5-4 to TRBJ2-7; 7 bases align to TRBD1. This CDR3 spans 13 amino acids. CDR1 is SGHNT and CDR2 is YYREEE in the germline V gene (reference sequence). With 4 bases clipped from V and 2 bases from J, the junction kept 3 bases outside the gene matches. The CDR3 loop is CASSPGQTYEQYF. DNA for the CDR3: TGTGCCAGCAGCCCGGGACAGACCTACGAGCAGTACTTC.

The rearrangement links TRBV4-2 to TRBJ1-4; D is ambiguous. V lost 0 bases to trimming and J lost 3 bases, with 11 bases between them. Germline V gene data show CDR1 as LGHNA and CDR2 as YNFKEQ. CDR3 length: 16 amino acids. CDR3: CASSQDLLGPNEKLFF. The CDR3 nucleotides read TGTGCCAGCAGCCAAGATCTACTAGGGCCTAATGAAAAACTGTTTTTT.

The CDR3 nucleotides read TGTGCCAGCAGCCCCTGGGGGAATCAAGAGACCCAGTACTTC. It is translated as CASSPWGNQETQYF. The chain carries TRBV9 and TRBJ2-5, with D perhaps being TRBD1 or TRBD2 (5 bases each). The V and J ends lost 4 bases and 2 bases respectively, with 12 bases between them. The CDR3 extends over 14 amino acids. CDR1 and CDR2 from the germline V gene are SGDLS and YYNGEE.

This chain links TRBV29-1 with TRBJ2-2, with 8 bases that match TRBD2. The CDR3 contains 12 residues. Germline V gene lookup returns CDR1 SQVTM and CDR2 ANQGSEA. The V segment lost 7 bases and the J segment 5 bases; nucleotides outside the gene matches: 3. CDR3: CSAPGGTGELFF. The DNA for the CDR3 is TGCAGCGCGCCGGGGGGGACCGGGGAGCTGTTTTTT.

The rearrangement links TRBV2 to TRBJ1-1, with 11 bases lining up with TRBD1. CDR1 and CDR2 (germline): SNHLY, FYNNEI. V shed 5 bases, J shed 1 base, and the junction held 3 bases outside the gene matches. The CDR3 consists of 15 residues. CDR3 DNA sequence: TGTGCCAGCAGTAGGACAGGGGGCCAGAACACTGAAGCTTTCTTT. This encodes CASSRTGGQNTEAFF. Supplemented by reference TRBV2 and TRBJ1-1, the full variable domain reads EPEVTQTPSHQVTQMGQEVILRCVPISNHLYFYWYRQILGQKVEFLVSFYNNEISEKSEIFDDQFSVERPDGSNFTLKIRSTKLEDSAMYFCASSRTGGQNTEAFFGQGTRLTVV.

The chain couples TRBV7-9 to TRBJ2-5, with D perhaps matching TRBD1 or TRBD2 (5 bases each). With 6 bases removed from V and 5 bases from J, the gap between germline ends came to 13 bases. The CDR3 length is 13 residues. In germline, CDR1 is SEHNR, CDR2 FQNEAQ (reference sequence). The CDR3 loop is CASRTTEGETQYF. The CDR3 DNA reads as TGTGCCAGCAGAACAACAGAGGGGGAGACCCAGTACTTC.

The gene calls are TRBV5-4 and TRBJ1-2; D possibly corresponds to TRBD1 (5 bases). V was clipped by 1 base and J by 4 bases, with 14 bases between them. The CDR3 runs to 15 residues. In germline, CDR1 is SGHNT, CDR2 YYREEE (reference sequence). The CDR3 DNA follows: TGTGCCAGCAGCTTGAGGGCAGGGCCGCCCTATGGCTACACCTTC. Translating it yields CASSLRAGPPYGYTF.

This rearrangement joins TRBV7-2 to TRBJ1-1, with TRBD1 as a possible D gene (5 bases). The CDR3 is 15 residues long. Germline V gene sequence: CDR1 SGHTA, CDR2 FQGNSA. Trimming removed 5 bases from V and 1 base from J, with 14 bases in between. The CDR3 region is CASSPLGTANTEAFF. CDR3 nucleotides: TGTGCCAGCAGCCCCCTCGGGACGGCGAACACTGAAGCTTTCTTT. Supplemented by reference TRBV7-2 and TRBJ1-1, the full variable domain reads GAGVSQSPSNKVTEKGKDVELRCDPISGHTALYWYRQSLGQGLEFLIYFQGNSAPDKSGLPSDRFSAERTGGSVSTLTIQRTQQEDSAVYLCASSPLGTANTEAFFGQGTRLTVV.

The chain combines TRBV15 with TRBJ1-5; D gene unclear. Germline assignment: CDR1 LNHNV and CDR2 YYDKDF (reference sequence). The CDR3 has 14 amino acids. V gave up 1 base and J gave up 7 bases, with 11 bases separating them. The CDR3 DNA reads as TGTGCCACCAGCAGAGTAGACCTAGGGCAGCCCCAGCATTTT. This codes for CATSRVDLGQPQHF.

This clone has just one count. The CDR3 region is CASSLRDTETDTQYF. CDR3 bases: TGTGCCAGCAGTCTCCGGGACACCGAAACAGATACGCAGTATTTT. The rearrangement uses TRBV6-6 and TRBJ2-3, with D tentatively TRBD1 (6 bases). Per the germline V gene, CDR1 is MNHNY and CDR2 is SVGAGI (reference sequence). The CDR3 is 15 residues long. Trimming removed 5 bases at V and 3 bases at J, with 15 bases between.

The rearrangement links TRBV11-1 to TRBJ2-3; 8 bases agree with TRBD1. The CDR3 loop spans 13 amino acids. V lost 5 bases and J lost 4; bases outside the gene matches: 2. Germline-derived CDR1 and CDR2 are SGHAT and FQDESV (reference sequence). CDR3 bases: TGTGCCAGCAGCCTACAGGGGGCAGATACGCAGTATTTT. It specifies CASSLQGADTQYF.